This entry is about one T cell receptor beta chain. The CDR3 sequence is 15 residues long. V was trimmed by 0 bases and J by 2 bases, leaving 11 bases between them. Germline V lookup: CDR1 SGDLS, CDR2 YYNGEE. The entry originates in a study of blood T cell repertoires in COVID-19. Across the whole study: COVID-19 samples from acute and convalescent phases originated in the United States, Italy and Spain. PBMCs, B-cell-depleted T cells, or T cells were the source of the cDNA or gDNA that made up the material.

TCRdb's copy holds only in-frame clones and misses some; the assay was immunoSEQ multiplex PCR. The top ten hold more than 9.5% of the sample, which has about 240,000 clones, roughly four fifths seen once. Sequenced material: peripheral blood. The sequence came from an elderly woman with acute or convalescent COVID-19. V and J are TRBV9 and TRBJ1-1, with a possible D match to TRBD1 (6 bases). For the CDR3, the DNA is TGTGCCAGCAGCGTAGGACAGGAACTAAACACTGAAGCTTTCTTT. Translated, it gives CASSVGQELNTEAFF.